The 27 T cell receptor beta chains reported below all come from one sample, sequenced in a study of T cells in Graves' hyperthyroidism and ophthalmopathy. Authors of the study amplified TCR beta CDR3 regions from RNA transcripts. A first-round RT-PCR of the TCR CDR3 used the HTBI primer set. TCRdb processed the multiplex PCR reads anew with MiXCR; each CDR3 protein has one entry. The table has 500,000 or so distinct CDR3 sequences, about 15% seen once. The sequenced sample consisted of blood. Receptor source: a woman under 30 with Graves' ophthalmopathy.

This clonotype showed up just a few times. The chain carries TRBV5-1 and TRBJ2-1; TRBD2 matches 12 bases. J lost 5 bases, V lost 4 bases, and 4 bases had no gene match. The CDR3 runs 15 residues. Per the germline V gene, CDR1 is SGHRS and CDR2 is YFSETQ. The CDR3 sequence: CASSPSSGGDNEQFF. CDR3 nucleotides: TGCGCCAGCAGCCCCTCTAGCGGGGGGGACAATGAGCAGTTCTTC.

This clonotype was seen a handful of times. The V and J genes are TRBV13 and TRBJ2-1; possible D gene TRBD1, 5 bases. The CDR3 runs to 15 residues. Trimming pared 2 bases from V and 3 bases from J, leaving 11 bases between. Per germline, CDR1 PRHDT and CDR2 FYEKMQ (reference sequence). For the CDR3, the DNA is TGTGCCAGCAGCTTACAGGGAAAGGGCTACAATGAGCAGTTCTTC. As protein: CASSLQGKGYNEQFF.

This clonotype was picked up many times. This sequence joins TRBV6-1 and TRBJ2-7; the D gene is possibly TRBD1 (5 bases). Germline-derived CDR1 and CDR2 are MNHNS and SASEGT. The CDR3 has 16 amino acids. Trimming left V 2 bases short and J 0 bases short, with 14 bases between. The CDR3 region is CASSELGRVSSYEQYF. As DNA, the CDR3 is TGTGCCAGCAGTGAATTGGGCAGGGTGAGCTCCTACGAGCAGTACTTC.

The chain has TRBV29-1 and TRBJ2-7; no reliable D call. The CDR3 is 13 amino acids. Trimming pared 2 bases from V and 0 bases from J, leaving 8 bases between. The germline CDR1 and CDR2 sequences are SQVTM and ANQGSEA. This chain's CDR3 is CSVETDNSYEQYF. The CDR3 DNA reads TGCAGCGTTGAAACCGACAACTCCTACGAGCAGTACTTC.

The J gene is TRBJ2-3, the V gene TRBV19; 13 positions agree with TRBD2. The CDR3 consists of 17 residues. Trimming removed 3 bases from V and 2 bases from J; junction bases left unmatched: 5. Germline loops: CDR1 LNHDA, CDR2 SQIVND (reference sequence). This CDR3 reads CASSMLGLAGNTDTQYF. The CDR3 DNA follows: TGTGCCAGTAGTATGTTGGGACTAGCGGGGAACACAGATACGCAGTATTTT.

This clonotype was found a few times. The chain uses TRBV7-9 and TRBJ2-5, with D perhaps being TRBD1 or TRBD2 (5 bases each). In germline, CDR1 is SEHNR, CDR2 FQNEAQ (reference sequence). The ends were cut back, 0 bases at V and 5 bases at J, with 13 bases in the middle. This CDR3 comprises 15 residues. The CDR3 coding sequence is TGTGCCAGCAGCTTAGCGCCGGGGACGGGGGAGACCCAGTACTTC. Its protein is CASSLAPGTGETQYF.

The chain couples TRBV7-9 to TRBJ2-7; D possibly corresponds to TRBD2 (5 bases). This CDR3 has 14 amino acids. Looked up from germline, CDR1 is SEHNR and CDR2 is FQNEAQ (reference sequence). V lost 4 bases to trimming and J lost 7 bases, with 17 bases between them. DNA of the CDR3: TGTGCCAGCAGCTCTGGACTCGACACAAGGGAGCAGTACTTC. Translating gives CASSSGLDTREQYF.

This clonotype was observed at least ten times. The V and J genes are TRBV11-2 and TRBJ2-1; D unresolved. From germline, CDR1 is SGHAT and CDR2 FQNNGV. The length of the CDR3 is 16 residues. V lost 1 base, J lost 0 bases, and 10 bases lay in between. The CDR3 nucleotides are TGTGCCAGCAGCTTAGTCCTTCCTAGCTCCTACAATGAGCAGTTCTTC. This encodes CASSLVLPSSYNEQFF. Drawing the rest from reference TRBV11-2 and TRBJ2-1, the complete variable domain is EAGVAQSPRYKIIEKRQSVAFWCNPISGHATLYWYQQILGQGPKLLIQFQNNGVVDDSQLPKDRFSAERLKGVDSTLKIQPAKLEDSAVYLCASSLVLPSSYNEQFFGPGTRLTVL.

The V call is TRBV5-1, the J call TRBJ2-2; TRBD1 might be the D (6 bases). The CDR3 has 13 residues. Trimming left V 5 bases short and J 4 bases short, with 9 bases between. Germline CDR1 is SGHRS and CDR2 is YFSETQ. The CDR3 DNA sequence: TGCGCCAGCAGGATACAGGGCACCGGGGAGCTGTTTTTT. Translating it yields CASRIQGTGELFF.

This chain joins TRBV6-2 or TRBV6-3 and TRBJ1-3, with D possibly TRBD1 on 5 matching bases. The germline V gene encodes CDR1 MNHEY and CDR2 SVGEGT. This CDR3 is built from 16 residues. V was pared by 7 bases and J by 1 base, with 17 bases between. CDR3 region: CASTGWGLGSGNTIYF. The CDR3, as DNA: TGTGCCAGCACCGGGTGGGGACTGGGATCTGGAAACACCATATATTTT.

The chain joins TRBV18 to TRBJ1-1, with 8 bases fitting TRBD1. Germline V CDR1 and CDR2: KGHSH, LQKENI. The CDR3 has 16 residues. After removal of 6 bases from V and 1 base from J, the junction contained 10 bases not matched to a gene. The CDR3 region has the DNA TGTGCCAGCTCCCTAAAGACAGGGGCCCAGAACACTGAAGCTTTCTTT. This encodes CASSLKTGAQNTEAFF.

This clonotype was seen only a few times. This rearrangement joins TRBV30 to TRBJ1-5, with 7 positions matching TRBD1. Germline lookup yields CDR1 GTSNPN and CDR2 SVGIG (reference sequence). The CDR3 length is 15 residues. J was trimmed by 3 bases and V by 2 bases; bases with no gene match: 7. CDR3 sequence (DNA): TGTGCCTGGAGTCGGGGGGGACAGTTCAATCAGCCCCAGCATTTT. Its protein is CAWSRGGQFNQPQHF.

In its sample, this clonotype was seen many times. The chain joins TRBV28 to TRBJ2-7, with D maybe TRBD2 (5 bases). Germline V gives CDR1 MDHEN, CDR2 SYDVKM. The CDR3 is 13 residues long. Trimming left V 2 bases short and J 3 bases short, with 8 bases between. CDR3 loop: CASSLNGIYEQYF. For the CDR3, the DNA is TGTGCCAGCAGTTTAAACGGGATCTACGAGCAGTACTTC.

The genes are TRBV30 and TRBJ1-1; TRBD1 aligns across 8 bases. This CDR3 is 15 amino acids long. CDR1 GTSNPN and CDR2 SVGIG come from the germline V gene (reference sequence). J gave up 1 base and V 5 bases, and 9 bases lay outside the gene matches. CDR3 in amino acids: CAWGQGAVKNTEAFF. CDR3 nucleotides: TGTGCCTGGGGTCAGGGGGCCGTGAAGAACACTGAAGCTTTCTTT.

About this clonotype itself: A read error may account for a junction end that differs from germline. The CDR3 DNA reads TGTGCCAGCAGTGTTGGGGGCTCCTACCAGCAGTACTTC. This translates into CASSVGGSYQQYF. This rearrangement joins TRBV2 to TRBJ2-7, with D perhaps matching TRBD1 (6 bases). CDR3 length: 13 residues. The germline V gene has CDR1 SNHLY and CDR2 FYNNEI.

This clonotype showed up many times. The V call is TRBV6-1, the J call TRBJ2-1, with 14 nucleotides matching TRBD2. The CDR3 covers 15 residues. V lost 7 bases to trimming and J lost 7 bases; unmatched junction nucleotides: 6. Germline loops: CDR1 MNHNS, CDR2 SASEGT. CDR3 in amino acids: CASTLTSGGGNEQFF. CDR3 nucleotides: TGTGCCAGCACCCTGACTAGCGGGGGGGGGAATGAGCAGTTCTTC.

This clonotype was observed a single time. CDR3 in amino acids: CASQGWGQDRKLFF. As DNA, the CDR3 is TGTGCCAGCCAGGGATGGGGACAGGATCGAAAACTGTTTTTT. This chain joins TRBV3-1 and TRBJ1-4, with TRBD1 matching 8 bases. From germline, CDR1 is LGHDT and CDR2 YNNKEL (reference sequence). Trimming took 8 bases from V and 10 from J; bases not matched to a gene: 12. The CDR3 extends over 14 amino acids.

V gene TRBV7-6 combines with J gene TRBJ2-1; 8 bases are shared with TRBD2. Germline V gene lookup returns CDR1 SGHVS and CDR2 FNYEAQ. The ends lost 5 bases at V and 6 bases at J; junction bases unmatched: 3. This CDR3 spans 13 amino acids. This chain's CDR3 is CASSGGTSNEQFF. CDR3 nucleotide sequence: TGTGCCAGCAGCGGGGGGACTAGCAATGAGCAGTTCTTC.

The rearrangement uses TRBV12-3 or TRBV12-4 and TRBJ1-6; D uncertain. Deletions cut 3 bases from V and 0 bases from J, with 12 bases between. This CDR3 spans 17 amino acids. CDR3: CASSLRPRSSYNSPLHF. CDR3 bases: TGTGCCAGCAGTTTGCGTCCCAGGAGCTCCTATAATTCACCCCTCCACTTT.

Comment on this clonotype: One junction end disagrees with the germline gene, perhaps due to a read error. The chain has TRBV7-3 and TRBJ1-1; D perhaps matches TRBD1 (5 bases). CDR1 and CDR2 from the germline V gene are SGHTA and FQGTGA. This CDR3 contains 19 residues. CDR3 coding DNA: TGTGCCGGCAGCTTATGGGGGGAACCCTTCGCCCCCCGAAGTACTGAAGCTTTCTTT. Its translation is CAGSLWGEPFAPRSTEAFF.

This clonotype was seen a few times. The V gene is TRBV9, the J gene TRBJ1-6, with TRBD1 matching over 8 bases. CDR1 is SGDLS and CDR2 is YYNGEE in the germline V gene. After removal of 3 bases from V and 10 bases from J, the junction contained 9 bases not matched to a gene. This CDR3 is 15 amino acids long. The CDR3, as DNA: TGTGCCAGCAGCGGGACAGGGTCGATTTACTCACCCCTCCACTTT. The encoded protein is CASSGTGSIYSPLHF.

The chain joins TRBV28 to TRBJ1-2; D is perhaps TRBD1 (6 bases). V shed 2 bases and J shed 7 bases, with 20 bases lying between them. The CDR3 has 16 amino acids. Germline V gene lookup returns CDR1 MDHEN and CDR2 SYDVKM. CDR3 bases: TGTGCCAGCAGTTTAAGTATGTCGGGGGGCGCGTTTGGCTACACCTTC. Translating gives CASSLSMSGGAFGYTF.

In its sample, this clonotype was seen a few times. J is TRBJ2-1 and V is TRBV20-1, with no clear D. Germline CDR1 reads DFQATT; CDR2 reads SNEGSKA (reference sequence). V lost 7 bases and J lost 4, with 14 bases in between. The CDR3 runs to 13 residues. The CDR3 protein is CSERLDTYNEQFF. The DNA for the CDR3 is TGCAGTGAGAGATTAGATACTTACAATGAGCAGTTCTTC.

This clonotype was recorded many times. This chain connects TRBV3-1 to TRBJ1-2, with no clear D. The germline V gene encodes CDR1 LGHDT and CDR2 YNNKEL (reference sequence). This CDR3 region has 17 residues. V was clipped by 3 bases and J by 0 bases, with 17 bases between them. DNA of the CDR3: TGTGCCAGCAGCCAGTTGCGAGAAGGCAGATCTAACTATGGCTACACCTTC. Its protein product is CASSQLREGRSNYGYTF.

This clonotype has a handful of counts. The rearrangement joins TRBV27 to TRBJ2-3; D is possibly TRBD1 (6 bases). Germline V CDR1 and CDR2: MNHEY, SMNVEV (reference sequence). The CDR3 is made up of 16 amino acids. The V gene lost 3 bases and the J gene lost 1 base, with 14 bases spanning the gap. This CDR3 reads CASSLSGVWGTDTQYF. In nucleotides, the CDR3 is TGTGCCAGCAGTTTGTCAGGGGTTTGGGGCACAGATACGCAGTATTTT.

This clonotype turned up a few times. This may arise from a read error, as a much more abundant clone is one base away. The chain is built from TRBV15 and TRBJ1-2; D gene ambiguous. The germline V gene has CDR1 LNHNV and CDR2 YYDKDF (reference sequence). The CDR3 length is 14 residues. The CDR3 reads CATGRASTRYGYTF. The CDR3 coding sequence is TGTGCCACCGGCAGAGCCTCAACCCGCTATGGCTACACCTTC.

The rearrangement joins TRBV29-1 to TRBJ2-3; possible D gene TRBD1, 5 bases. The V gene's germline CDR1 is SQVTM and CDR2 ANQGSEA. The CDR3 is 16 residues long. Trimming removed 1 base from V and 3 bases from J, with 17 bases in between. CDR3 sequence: CSVEADTFPGTDTQYF. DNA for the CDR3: TGCAGCGTTGAAGCGGACACCTTCCCCGGGACAGATACGCAGTATTTT.